Following are 15 T cell receptor beta chains from one sample sequenced in a study of blood T cell repertoires in COVID-19 (dated by TCRdb to 2018 to 2020). Libraries were built with the immunoSEQ multiplex PCR assay. TCRdb holds this immuneACCESS table with in-frame rearrangements only. Some clones are missing; in checked studies, unresolved V genes explain under half, and the rest has no known cause. The sample table shows 45,000 to 50,000 clones, and 88% are seen once. Around 8.3% of the sample lies in the top ten. Material: peripheral blood. The origin of the receptors is a man aged 50-60 years with acute or convalescent COVID-19.

The genes are TRBV6-4 and TRBJ1-5; 7 bases match TRBD1. The germline gives CDR1 MRHNA, CDR2 SNTAGT. The trim removed 8 bases at V and 0 bases at J, leaving 13 bases unmatched. The CDR3 extends over 17 amino acids. The CDR3 region is CASRYPYDRASNQPQHF. The CDR3 region has the DNA TGTGCCAGCCGGTACCCTTACGACAGGGCTAGCAATCAGCCCCAGCATTTT.

For the CDR3, the DNA is TGTGCCAGCAGCCCAGACAGTAACTATGGCTACACCTTC. Its protein is CASSPDSNYGYTF. The V call is TRBV5-4, the J call TRBJ1-2, with D perhaps matching TRBD1 (5 bases). Germline CDR1 reads SGHNT; CDR2 reads YYREEE (reference sequence). The CDR3 has 13 residues. V was shortened by 4 bases and J by 1 base, with 8 bases between the two germline ends.

To note about this clone: One end of the junction does not line up with germline, which may come from a read error. The rearrangement links TRBV9 to TRBJ2-7, with TRBD1 identical over 10 bases. The CDR3 loop spans 14 amino acids. CDR1 SGDLS and CDR2 YYNGEE come from the germline V gene. Written as DNA, the CDR3 is TGTGCCAGCAGCGAAGACAGGGGGCAGGACGAGCAGTGCTTC. Translated: CASSEDRGQDEQCF.

The V call is TRBV19, the J call TRBJ1-5, with 9 bases identical to TRBD1. In germline, CDR1 is LNHDA, CDR2 SQIVND (reference sequence). V gave up 5 bases and J gave up 0 bases; unmatched junction bases: 8. CDR3 length: 17 amino acids. CDR3 amino acids: CASSPDRGRYSNQPQHF. CDR3 in DNA: TGTGCCAGTAGTCCAGACAGGGGGAGATATAGCAATCAGCCCCAGCATTTT.

The gene calls are TRBV14 and TRBJ2-3, with D possibly TRBD2 on 6 matching bases. Germline V CDR1 and CDR2: SGHDN, FVKESK. The V gene lost 1 base and the J gene lost 4 bases, with 9 bases spanning the gap. This CDR3 is built from 14 residues. CDR3: CASSQAGASDTQYF. The CDR3 bases are TGTGCCAGCAGCCAAGCGGGAGCATCAGATACGCAGTATTTT. Filled out from reference TRBV14 and TRBJ2-3, the complete variable domain reads EAGVTQFPSHSVIEKGQTVTLRCDPISGHDNLYWYRRVMGKEIKFLLHFVKESKQDESGMPNNRFLAERTGGTYSTLKVQPAELEDSGVYFCASSQAGASDTQYFGPGTRLTVL.

This clone was seen only once. The V call is TRBV5-1, the J call TRBJ1-4; 10 bases map to TRBD1. Trimming took 5 bases from V and 6 from J; bases not matched to a gene: 7. The CDR3 runs 15 residues. Germline-derived CDR1 and CDR2 are SGHRS and YFSETQ. For the CDR3, the DNA is TGCGCCAGCAGGGAACCCGGGACAGGGGATGAAAAACTGTTTTTT. This sequence encodes CASREPGTGDEKLFF.

The rearrangement links TRBV19 to TRBJ1-1; tentatively, D is TRBD1 (6 bases). The CDR3 loop spans 14 amino acids. Trimming removed 3 bases from V and 4 bases from J, with 12 bases in between. Germline CDR1 is LNHDA and CDR2 is SQIVND (reference sequence). CDR3 DNA sequence: TGTGCCAGTAGTATGGGGGCGGCCCCCACTGAAGCTTTCTTT. Translating gives CASSMGAAPTEAFF.

Details on this clone: Compared with germline, one end of the junction differs, possibly owing to a read error. This chain uses TRBV6-5 with TRBJ2-3; D may be TRBD2 (6 bases). The CDR3 sequence is 13 residues long. Germline-derived CDR1 and CDR2 are MNHEY and SVGAGI. CDR3 amino acids: CVGGPVGADTQYF. CDR3 in DNA: TGCGTGGGGGGTCCGGTGGGCGCAGATACGCAGTATTTT.

The rearrangement links TRBV6-5 to TRBJ2-7, with TRBD1 identical over 8 bases. The J segment lost 3 bases and the V segment lost 11 bases, leaving 6 bases of the junction unmatched. Per germline, CDR1 MNHEY and CDR2 SVGAGI. The CDR3 is 12 residues long. The CDR3 DNA follows: TGTGCCGCCCGGGACAGGAACTACGAGCAGTACTTC. Its protein is CAARDRNYEQYF.

The chain links TRBV6-4 to TRBJ2-2; 10 bases fit TRBD2. The CDR3 runs to 14 residues. V was clipped by 3 bases and J by 5 bases; unmatched bases: 0. Germline assignment: CDR1 MRHNA and CDR2 SNTAGT. CDR3 region: CASSEAGGTGELFF. The CDR3 nucleotides read TGTGCCAGCAGTGAAGCGGGAGGGACCGGGGAGCTGTTTTTT.

This clone was recorded only once. This chain links TRBV7-2 with TRBJ2-5; 7 bases map to TRBD1. With V trimmed by 5 bases and J by 5 bases, 11 bases remained unmatched. The CDR3 spans 15 residues. Germline-derived CDR1 and CDR2 are SGHTA and FQGNSA. CDR3 region: CASSQTGVVGETQYF. The CDR3 DNA reads as TGTGCCAGCAGCCAAACAGGGGTAGTAGGGGAGACCCAGTACTTC.

The J gene is TRBJ2-3, the V gene TRBV5-1; TRBD2 matches 13 bases. Losses at the gene ends were 3 bases for V and 6 bases for J; bases not matched to a gene: 13. CDR1 is SGHRS, CDR2 YFSETQ, per germline. This CDR3 has 18 residues. The CDR3 DNA reads TGCGCCAGCAGCTGGCGCCGAAAACTAGCGGGAGGGAACGATACGCAGTATTTT. Its translation: CASSWRRKLAGGNDTQYF.

The chain is built from TRBV4-2 and TRBJ2-1, with TRBD2 matching 7 bases. The CDR3 loop spans 19 amino acids. Trimming took 1 base from V and 3 from J; bases not matched to a gene: 15. Germline V lookup: CDR1 LGHNA, CDR2 YNFKEQ. The CDR3 region is CASSQVAPASGKFYNEQFF. DNA for the CDR3: TGTGCCAGCAGCCAAGTCGCGCCCGCTAGCGGTAAATTCTACAATGAGCAGTTCTTC.

The genes are TRBV5-1 and TRBJ2-5; 9 nucleotides match TRBD1. V lost 1 base to trimming and J lost 1 base; unmatched junction nucleotides: 2. Looked up from germline, CDR1 is SGHRS and CDR2 is YFSETQ. The CDR3 totals 15 residues. For the CDR3, the DNA is TGCGCCAGCAGCTTGCAGGGACAGGGCCAAGAGACCCAGTACTTC. Protein product: CASSLQGQGQETQYF.

The CDR3 DNA reads TGTGCCAGCAGCTCCGGTAAGGGGGATAGCAATCAGCCCCAGCATTTT. Translated: CASSSGKGDSNQPQHF. The chain uses TRBV5-6 and TRBJ1-5; TRBD1 is a possible D gene (6 bases). Germline V gene lookup returns CDR1 SGHDT and CDR2 YYEEEE. V lost 3 bases, J lost 0 bases, and 13 bases lay in between. The CDR3 sequence is 16 residues long.